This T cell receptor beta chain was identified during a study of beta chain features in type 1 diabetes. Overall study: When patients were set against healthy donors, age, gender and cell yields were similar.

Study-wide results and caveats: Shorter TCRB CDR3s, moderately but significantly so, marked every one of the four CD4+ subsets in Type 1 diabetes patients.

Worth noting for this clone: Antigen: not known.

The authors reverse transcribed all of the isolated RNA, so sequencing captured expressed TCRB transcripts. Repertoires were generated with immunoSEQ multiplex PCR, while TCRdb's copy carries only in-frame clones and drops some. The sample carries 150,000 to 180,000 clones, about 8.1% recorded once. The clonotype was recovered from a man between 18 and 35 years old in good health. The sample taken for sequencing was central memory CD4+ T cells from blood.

CDR3 nucleotide sequence: TGTGCCAGCAGCCCATCGGGACAGTCGAACACTGAAGCTTTCTTT. Translation: CASSPSGQSNTEAFF. The rearrangement joins TRBV7-8 to TRBJ1-1; TRBD1 matches at 7 bases. V lost 5 bases and J lost 1; bases outside the gene matches: 7. CDR1 and CDR2 from the germline V gene are SGHVS and FQNEAQ. This CDR3 comprises 15 residues.